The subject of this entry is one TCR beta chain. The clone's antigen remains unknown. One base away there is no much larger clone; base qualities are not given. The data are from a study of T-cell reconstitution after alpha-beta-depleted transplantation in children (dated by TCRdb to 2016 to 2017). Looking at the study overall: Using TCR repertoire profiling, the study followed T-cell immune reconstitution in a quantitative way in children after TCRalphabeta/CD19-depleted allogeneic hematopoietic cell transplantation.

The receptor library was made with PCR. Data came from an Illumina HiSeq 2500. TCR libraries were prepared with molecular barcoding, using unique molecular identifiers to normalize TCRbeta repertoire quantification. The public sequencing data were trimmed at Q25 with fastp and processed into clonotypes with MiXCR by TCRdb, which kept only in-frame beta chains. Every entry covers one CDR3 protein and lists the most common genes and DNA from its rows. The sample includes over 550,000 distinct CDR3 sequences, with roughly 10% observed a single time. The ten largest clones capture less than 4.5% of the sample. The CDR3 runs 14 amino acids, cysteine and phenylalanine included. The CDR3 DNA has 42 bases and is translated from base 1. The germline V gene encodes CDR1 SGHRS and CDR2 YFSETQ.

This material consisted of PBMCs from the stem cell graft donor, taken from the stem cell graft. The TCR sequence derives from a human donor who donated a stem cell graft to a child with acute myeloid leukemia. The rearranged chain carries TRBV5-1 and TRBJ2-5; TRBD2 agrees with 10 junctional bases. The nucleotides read TGCGGCGGGAAAGGACTAGCGGAGGGGGAGACCCAGTACTTC. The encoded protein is CGGKGLAEGETQYF.